This T cell receptor beta chain was found in a study of early T cells in non-severe SARS-CoV-2 infection. Overall study: Bulk RNA taken from unsorted whole blood was sequenced, leaving chains unpaired. Findings of the study overall: Reliance on VDJdb matching favored anti-spike CD8 responses; private and CD4 specificities were missed.

This clonotype was detected a few times. Antigen: not known. Unique molecular identifiers tagged individual cDNA molecules. TCRdb re-called the 5' RACE reads through MiXCR, storing one row per CDR3 protein. The sample shows approximately 100,000 distinct CDR3 sequences, about 15% of them seen only once. This TCR was recovered from an adult who was a healthcare worker with PCR-confirmed SARS-CoV-2 infection or an uninfected control (not recorded which). Sequenced: whole blood.

Here the CDR3 reads CASSESEGDEQFF. The CDR3 DNA reads as TGTGCCAGCAGTGAATCGGAGGGGGATGAGCAGTTCTTC. This rearrangement joins TRBV2 to TRBJ2-1; either TRBD1 or TRBD2 may fit D (6 bases each). Germline V gene data show CDR1 as SNHLY and CDR2 as FYNNEI. The CDR3 has 13 residues. V lost 2 bases, J lost 8 bases, and 10 bases lay in between. The full variable domain, with the rest looked up from reference TRBV2 and TRBJ2-1, is EPEVTQTPSHQVTQMGQEVILRCVPISNHLYFYWYRQILGQKVEFLVSFYNNEISEKSEIFDDQFSVERPDGSNFTLKIRSTKLEDSAMYFCASSESEGDEQFFGPGTRLTVL.